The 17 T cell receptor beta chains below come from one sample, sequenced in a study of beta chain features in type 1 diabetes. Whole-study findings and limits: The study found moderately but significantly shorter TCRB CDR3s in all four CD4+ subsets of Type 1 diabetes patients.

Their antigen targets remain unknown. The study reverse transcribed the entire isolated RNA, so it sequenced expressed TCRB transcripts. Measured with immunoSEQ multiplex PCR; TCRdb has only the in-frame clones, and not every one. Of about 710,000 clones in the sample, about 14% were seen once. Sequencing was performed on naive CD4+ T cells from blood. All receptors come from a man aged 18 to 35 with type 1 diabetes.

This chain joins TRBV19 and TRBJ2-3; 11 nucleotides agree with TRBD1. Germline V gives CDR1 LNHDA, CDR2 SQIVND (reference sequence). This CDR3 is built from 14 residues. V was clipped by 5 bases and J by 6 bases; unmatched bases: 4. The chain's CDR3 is CASSSGTGGDTQYF. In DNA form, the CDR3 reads TGTGCCAGTAGTTCCGGGACAGGGGGTGATACGCAGTATTTT.

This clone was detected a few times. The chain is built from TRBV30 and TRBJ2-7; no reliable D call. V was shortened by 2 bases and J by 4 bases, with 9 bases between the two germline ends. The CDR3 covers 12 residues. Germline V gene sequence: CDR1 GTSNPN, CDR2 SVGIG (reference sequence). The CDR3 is CAWSSQSYEQYF. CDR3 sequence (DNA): TGTGCCTGGAGTAGCCAAAGTTACGAGCAGTACTTC.

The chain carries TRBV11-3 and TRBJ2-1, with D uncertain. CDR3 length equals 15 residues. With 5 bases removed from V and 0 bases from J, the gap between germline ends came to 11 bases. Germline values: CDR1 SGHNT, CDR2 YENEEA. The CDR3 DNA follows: TGTGCCAGCAGCCCCAGGATGAGCTCCTACAATGAGCAGTTCTTC. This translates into CASSPRMSSYNEQFF.

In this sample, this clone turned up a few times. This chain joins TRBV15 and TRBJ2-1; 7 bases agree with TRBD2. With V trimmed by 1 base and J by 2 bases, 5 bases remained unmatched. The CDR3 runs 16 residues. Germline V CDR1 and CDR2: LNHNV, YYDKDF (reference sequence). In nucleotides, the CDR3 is TGTGCCACCAGCAGAGGCGGGAGTTGGACCTACAATGAGCAGTTCTTC. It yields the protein CATSRGGSWTYNEQFF.

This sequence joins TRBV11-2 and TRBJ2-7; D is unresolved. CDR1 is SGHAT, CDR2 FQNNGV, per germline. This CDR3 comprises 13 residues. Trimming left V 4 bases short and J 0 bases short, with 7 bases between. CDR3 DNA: TGTGCCAGCAGCTGGGATAACTCCTACGAGCAGTACTTC. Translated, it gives CASSWDNSYEQYF.

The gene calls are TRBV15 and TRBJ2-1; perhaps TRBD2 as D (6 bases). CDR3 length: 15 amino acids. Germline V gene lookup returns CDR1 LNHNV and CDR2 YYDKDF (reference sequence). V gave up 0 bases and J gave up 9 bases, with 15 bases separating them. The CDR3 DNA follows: TGTGCCACCAGCAGAGAGGGTGGGGCTAGCGTTGAGCAGTTCTTC. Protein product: CATSREGGASVEQFF.

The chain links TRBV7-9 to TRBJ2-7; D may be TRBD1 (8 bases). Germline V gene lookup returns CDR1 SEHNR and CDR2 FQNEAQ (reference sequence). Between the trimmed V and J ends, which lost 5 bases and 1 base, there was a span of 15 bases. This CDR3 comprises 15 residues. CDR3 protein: CASSLGGDRSYEQYF. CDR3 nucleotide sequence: TGTGCCAGCAGCCTGGGAGGGGACAGGTCCTACGAGCAGTACTTC.

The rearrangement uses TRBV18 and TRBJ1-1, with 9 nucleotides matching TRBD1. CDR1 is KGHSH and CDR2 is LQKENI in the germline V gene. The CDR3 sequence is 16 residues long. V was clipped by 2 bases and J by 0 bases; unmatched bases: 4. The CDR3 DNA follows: TGTGCCAGCTCACCAGGACAGGGGAGGGTGAACACTGAAGCTTTCTTT. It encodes CASSPGQGRVNTEAFF.

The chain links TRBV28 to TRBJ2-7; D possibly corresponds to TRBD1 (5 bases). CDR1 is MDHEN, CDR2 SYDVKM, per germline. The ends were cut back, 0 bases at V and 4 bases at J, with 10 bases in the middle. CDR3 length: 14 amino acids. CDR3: CASSLWTESYEQYF. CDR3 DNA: TGTGCCAGCAGTTTATGGACAGAAAGTTACGAGCAGTACTTC. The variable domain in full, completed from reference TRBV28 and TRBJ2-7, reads DVKVTQSSRYLVKRTGEKVFLECVQDMDHENMFWYRQDPGLGLRLIYFSYDVKMKEKGDIPEGYSVSREKKERFSLILESASTNQTSMYLCASSLWTESYEQYFGPGTRLTVT.

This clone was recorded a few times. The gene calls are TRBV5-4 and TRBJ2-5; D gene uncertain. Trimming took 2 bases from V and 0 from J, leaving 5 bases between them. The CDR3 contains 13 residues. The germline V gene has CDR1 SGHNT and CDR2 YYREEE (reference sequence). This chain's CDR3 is CASSFAYQETQYF. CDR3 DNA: TGTGCCAGCAGCTTCGCGTACCAAGAGACCCAGTACTTC. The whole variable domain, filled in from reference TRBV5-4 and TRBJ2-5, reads ETGVTQSPTHLIKTRGQQVTLRCSSQSGHNTVSWYQQALGQGPQFIFQYYREEENGRGNFPPRFSGLQFPNYSSELNVNALELDDSALYLCASSFAYQETQYFGPGTRLLVL.

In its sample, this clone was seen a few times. The CDR3 DNA follows: TGCGCCAGCAGCCAAGATAGGGCGGCAGGTGGAGAGACCCAGTACTTC. It translates to CASSQDRAAGGETQYF. This rearrangement joins TRBV4-1 to TRBJ2-5; D remains unclear. V shed 0 bases and J shed 4 bases, with 15 bases lying between them. The CDR3 sequence is 16 residues long. Germline V lookup: CDR1 MGHRA, CDR2 YSYEKL.

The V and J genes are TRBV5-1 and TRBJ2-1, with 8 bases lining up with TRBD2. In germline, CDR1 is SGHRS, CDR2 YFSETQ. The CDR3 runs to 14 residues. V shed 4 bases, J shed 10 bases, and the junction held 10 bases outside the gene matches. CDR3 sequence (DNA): TGCGCCAGCAGCCCGGGAGTCGGGGGGGCGGAGCAGTTCTTC. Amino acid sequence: CASSPGVGGAEQFF.

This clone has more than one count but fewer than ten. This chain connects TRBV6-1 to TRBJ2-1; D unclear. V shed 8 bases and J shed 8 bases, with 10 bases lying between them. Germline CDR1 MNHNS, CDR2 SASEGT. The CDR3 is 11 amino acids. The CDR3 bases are TGTGCCAGCGCTACGGGTCATGAGCAGTTCTTC. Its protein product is CASATGHEQFF.

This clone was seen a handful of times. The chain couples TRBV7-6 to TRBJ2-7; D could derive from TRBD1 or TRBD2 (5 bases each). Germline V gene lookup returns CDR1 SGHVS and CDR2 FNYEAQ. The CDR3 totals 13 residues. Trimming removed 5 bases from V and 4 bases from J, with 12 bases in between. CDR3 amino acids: CASSPMGVYEQYF. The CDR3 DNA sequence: TGTGCCAGCAGCCCGATGGGGGTTTACGAGCAGTACTTC.

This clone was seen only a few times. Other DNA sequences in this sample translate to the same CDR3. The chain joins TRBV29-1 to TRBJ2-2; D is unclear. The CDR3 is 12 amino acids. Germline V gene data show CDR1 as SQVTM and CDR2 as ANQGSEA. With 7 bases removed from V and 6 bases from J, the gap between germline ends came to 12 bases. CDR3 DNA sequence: TGCAGCGCCAGAATCGGTGCCGGGGAGCTGTTTTTT. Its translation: CSARIGAGELFF.

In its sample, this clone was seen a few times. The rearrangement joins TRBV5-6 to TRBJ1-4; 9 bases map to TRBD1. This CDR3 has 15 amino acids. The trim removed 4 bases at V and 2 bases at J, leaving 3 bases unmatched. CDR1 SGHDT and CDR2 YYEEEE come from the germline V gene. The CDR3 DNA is TGTGCCAGCAGCCTTGGACAGGGGACTAATGAAAAACTGTTTTTT. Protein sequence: CASSLGQGTNEKLFF.

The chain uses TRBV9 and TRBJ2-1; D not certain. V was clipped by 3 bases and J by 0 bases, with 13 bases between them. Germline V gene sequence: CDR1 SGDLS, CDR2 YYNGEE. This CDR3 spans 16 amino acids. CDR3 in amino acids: CASSAAGTGSYNEQFF. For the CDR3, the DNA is TGTGCCAGCAGCGCCGCAGGCACCGGCTCCTACAATGAGCAGTTCTTC.